This entry concerns a single T cell receptor beta chain. This clonotype was seen a few times. No antigen is known for it. There are no base qualities to consult, and no much larger clone falls within one base. This sample stems from a study of T cells after yellow fever vaccination (dated by TCRdb to the late 2010s). About the investigation overall: The SMART-Seq v4 Ultra Low Input RNA kit was used to prepare libraries from fractions with low cell numbers. Bulk TCR alpha and beta repertoires were sequenced longitudinally to track T-cell clones before and after primary and booster YFV17D yellow fever vaccination. Two healthy male donors, one aged 18 to 29 and one aged 30 to 40 years, made up the cohort. Blood samples were taken at several timepoints before and after primary and secondary immunization, and bulk PBMC replicates and cell subsets were isolated.

Beyond this particular receptor, the publication reports: Because the study included only two donors, the extent to which the findings can be generalized is limited. FACS-sorted repertoires could contain abundant contaminating clonotypes from the bulk population, so computational filtering was required. A small fraction of clonotypes showed up in both the CD4 and CD8 compartments, probably as a result of convergent recombination. The secondary T-cell response was weaker than the primary response but faster, peaking on day 5 instead of day 15. After the booster, most clones that had expanded after primary vaccination were detected again (around 95% of CD4 and roughly nine tenths of CD8), suggesting broad maintenance of memory.

TCR cDNA was synthesized by 5'RACE template switching, through which a universal primer site and unique molecular identifiers were introduced. Priming of cDNA synthesis was performed from both the TCR alpha and TCR beta constant segments. Two PCR steps were used to amplify libraries, with sample barcodes and sequencing adapters being added in the second step. Sequencing of the libraries was done on either Illumina HiSeq 2500 (2x100 bp) or NovaSeq (2x150 bp). The paper's processing steps were these. Demultiplexing of reads and collapsing into UMI consensus sequences were performed with MIGEC, and V(D)J alignment was carried out with MiXCR. Clonotypes responding to the vaccine were identified with edgeR on replicate PBMC samples, with the criteria of FDR below 0.01 and a log2 fold change above 5 up to day 15. CD4 or CD8 identity was assigned to each bulk clonotype according to whether the clonotype was present at higher abundance in the sequenced CD4 repertoire or the sequenced CD8 repertoire. TCRdb cleaned the public reads at Q25 with fastp, built clones with MiXCR and kept in-frame beta chains. Identical CDR3 proteins give one entry, which carries the most common genes and DNA. V and J calls and clone size were set by TCRdb, not the authors. The sample table shows around 400,000 distinct CDR3 sequences, and under 14% are seen once. Less than 20% of the sample rests with the top ten.

The sample's treatment or condition label, decoded: live attenuated yellow fever vaccine strain. At every blood-draw timepoint, two biological replicates of bulk PBMCs were collected. PBMCs were isolated from peripheral blood using a standard Ficoll-Paque protocol. TriZol was used to extract RNA from bulk PBMCs, CD4 and CD8 fractions, and dextramer-positive and dextramer-negative fractions. V has 5 bases trimmed and J has 5 bases trimmed; junction bases matching no gene number 6. The CDR3 runs 15 residues from the cysteine to the phenylalanine. This entry keeps only the CDR3 DNA: 45 bases, framed from base 1. CDR1 and CDR2 were assigned from the germline V gene as SGHTA and FQGTGA.

This sample comprised PBMCs, obtained on the day of the first yellow fever vaccination. The chain is encoded by TRBV7-3 joined to TRBJ2-3; 11 central nucleotides agree with TRBD2. The receptor was isolated from a man aged 18 to 30 who received the YFV17D yellow fever vaccine. The DNA sequence reads TGTGCCAGCAGCCATAGCGGGGGGGCTGGAGATACGCAGTATTTT. Translated, it reads CASSHSGGAGDTQYF.